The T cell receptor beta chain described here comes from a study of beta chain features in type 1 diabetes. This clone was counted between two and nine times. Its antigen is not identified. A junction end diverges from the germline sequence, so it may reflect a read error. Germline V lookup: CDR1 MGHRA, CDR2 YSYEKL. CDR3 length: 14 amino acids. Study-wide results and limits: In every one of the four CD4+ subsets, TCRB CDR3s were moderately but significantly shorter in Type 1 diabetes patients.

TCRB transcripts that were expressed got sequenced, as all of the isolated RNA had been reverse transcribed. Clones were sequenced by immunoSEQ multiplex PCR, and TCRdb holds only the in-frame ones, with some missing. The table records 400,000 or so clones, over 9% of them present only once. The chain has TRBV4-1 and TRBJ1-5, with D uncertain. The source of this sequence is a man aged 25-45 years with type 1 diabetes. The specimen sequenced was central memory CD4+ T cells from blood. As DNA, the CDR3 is TGTGCCAGCAGCCAAGAGAAGGGTTGGCAGCCCCAGCATTTT. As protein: CASSQEKGWQPQHF.